This T cell receptor (beta chain) is from a study of T cell repertoires in cytomegalovirus infection. This clonotype was seen a few times. TCRdb reprocessed the reads via MiXCR and lists one record per CDR3 protein. The table includes hundreds of thousands of distinct CDR3 sequences, roughly 10% detected once. The receptor was isolated from a human donor in good health (CMV status not recorded). Some clones in this sample may be carry-over from other donors' samples. The sample comprised PBMCs.

The CDR3 nucleotides read TGTGCCAGCAGCCCTCAGACGGAATCAAACTATGGCTACACCTTC. It translates to CASSPQTESNYGYTF. The chain combines TRBV5-4 with TRBJ1-2, with D unclear. Between the trimmed V and J ends, which lost 4 bases and 2 bases, there was a span of 15 bases. The CDR3 length is 15 residues. Germline V gives CDR1 SGHNT, CDR2 YYREEE (reference sequence).